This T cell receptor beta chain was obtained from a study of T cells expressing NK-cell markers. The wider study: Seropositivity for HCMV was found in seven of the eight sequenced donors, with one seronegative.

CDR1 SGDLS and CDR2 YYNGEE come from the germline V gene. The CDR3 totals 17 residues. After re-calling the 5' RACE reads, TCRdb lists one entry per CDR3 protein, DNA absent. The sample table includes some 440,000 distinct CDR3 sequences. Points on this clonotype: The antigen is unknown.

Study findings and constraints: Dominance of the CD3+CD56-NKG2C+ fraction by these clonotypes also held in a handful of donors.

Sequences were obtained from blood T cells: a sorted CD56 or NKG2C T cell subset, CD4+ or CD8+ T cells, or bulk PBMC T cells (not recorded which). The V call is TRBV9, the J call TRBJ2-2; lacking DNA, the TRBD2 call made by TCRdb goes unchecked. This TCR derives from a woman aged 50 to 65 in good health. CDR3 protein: CASSVDPAARNTGELFF.